One T cell receptor (beta chain) is described in this entry. The sample originates from a study of PD-1 blockade in mismatch repair-deficient tumors. Method: immunoSEQ multiplex PCR; TCRdb's copy keeps in-frame clones and lacks some. Here the sample spans just under 65,000 clones, 88% being singletons. Every patient had mismatch repair deficiency by PCR or immunohistochemistry. Specimen: peripheral blood, collected 52 weeks after starting pembrolizumab. The clonotype comes from an adult with mismatch repair-deficient cancer.

The CDR3: CASSPREVGGTKEQYF. The DNA for the CDR3 is TGTGCCAGCAGCCCCCGGGAGGTAGGAGGGACTAAAGAGCAGTACTTC. The J gene is TRBJ2-7, the V gene TRBV13, with 7 positions matching TRBD2. This CDR3 is built from 16 residues. Germline values: CDR1 PRHDT, CDR2 FYEKMQ (reference sequence). The junction had 17 bases not matched to a gene; V was cut back by 5 bases and J by 7 bases.